Shown below are 12 T cell receptor beta chains from a single sample sequenced in a study of cytomegalovirus exposure and HLA in healthy donors. Primers: 60 Vbeta forward and 13 Jbeta reverse. Sequencing used immunoSEQ multiplex PCR; TCRdb keeps in-frame clones, though not all of them. This table has more than 95,000 clones, about 73% appearing once. The specimen was PBMCs. The receptors were gathered from a woman in her 40s in good health and CMV-seronegative.

The rearrangement links TRBV6-5 to TRBJ2-3; TRBD2 matches at 8 bases. Germline V gene sequence: CDR1 MNHEY, CDR2 SVGAGI. This CDR3 has 16 amino acids. V dropped 2 bases and J dropped 4; count of bases not matched to a gene: 8. CDR3 in amino acids: CASSYLGLDGADTQYF. CDR3 nucleotides: TGTGCCAGCAGTTACCTGGGACTAGATGGCGCAGATACGCAGTATTTT.

The chain combines TRBV5-4 with TRBJ2-1; possible D gene TRBD2, 5 bases. This CDR3 is built from 15 residues. From germline, CDR1 is SGHNT and CDR2 YYREEE (reference sequence). V lost 0 bases and J lost 2, with 9 bases in between. The CDR3 DNA follows: TGTGCCAGCAGCTTGGGGGGAGCCGCCTACAATGAGCAGTTCTTC. Translation gives CASSLGGAAYNEQFF.

The DNA for the CDR3 is TGCGCCAGCAGCTTGAGGCTACTAGCGGTTCGCTACAATGAGCAGTTCTTC. This translates into CASSLRLLAVRYNEQFF. The gene calls are TRBV5-1 and TRBJ2-1; 8 nucleotides match TRBD2. The V gene end was trimmed by 1 base and the J gene end by 3 bases; junction bases not matched to a gene: 9. The CDR3 runs to 17 residues. Germline V gives CDR1 SGHRS, CDR2 YFSETQ.

The CDR3 DNA is TGTGCCAGCAGGAACAGGGGAATGAACACTGAAGCTTTCTTT. This sequence encodes CASRNRGMNTEAFF. The chain couples TRBV2 to TRBJ1-1; 7 bases fit TRBD1. With 6 bases clipped from V and 0 bases from J, the junction kept 4 bases outside the gene matches. CDR3 length: 14 amino acids. The germline gives CDR1 SNHLY, CDR2 FYNNEI.

This chain joins TRBV2 and TRBJ2-7; 12 positions agree with TRBD2. CDR3 size: 14 residues. V was pared by 5 bases and J by 2 bases, with 1 base of the junction left unmatched. Germline CDR1 reads SNHLY; CDR2 reads FYNNEI. CDR3 loop: CASSWTSGTYEQYF. As DNA, the CDR3 is TGTGCCAGCAGTTGGACTAGCGGGACCTACGAGCAGTACTTC.

The CDR3 loop is CASKMTDRVTTEAFF. Written as DNA, the CDR3 is TGCGCCAGCAAAATGACGGACAGGGTGACCACTGAAGCTTTCTTT. The V gene is TRBV5-1, the J gene TRBJ1-1, with TRBD1 identical over 8 bases. Trimming removed 6 bases from V and 4 bases from J; junction bases left unmatched: 11. CDR1 SGHRS and CDR2 YFSETQ come from the germline V gene. CDR3 length: 15 residues.

The V and J genes are TRBV25-1 and TRBJ2-7; 7 bases fit TRBD1. CDR1 is MGHDK and CDR2 is SYGVNS in the germline V gene. The CDR3 length is 14 residues. V shed 3 bases, J shed 3 bases, and the junction held 5 bases outside the gene matches. Here the CDR3 DNA reads TGTGCCAGCAGTGAGTGGACAGGCAACTACGAGCAGTACTTC. Translating gives CASSEWTGNYEQYF.

This clone was counted a few times. CDR3 residues: CASSLEAGGMAGQYF. CDR3 bases: TGTGCCAGCAGCTTAGAAGCAGGGGGGATGGCGGGGCAGTACTTC. V usage is TRBV11-2 and J usage is TRBJ2-7; tentatively, D is TRBD1 (7 bases). V lost 0 bases to trimming and J lost 9 bases, with 18 bases between them. The CDR3 totals 15 residues. CDR1 is SGHAT and CDR2 is FQNNGV in the germline V gene.

The sample holds one count of this clone. This chain uses TRBV6-4 with TRBJ2-2; 7 bases fit TRBD2. CDR1 is MRHNA, CDR2 SNTAGT, per germline. CDR3 size: 15 residues. The junction had 9 bases not matched to a gene; V was cut back by 6 bases and J by 5 bases. The CDR3, as DNA: TGTGCCAGCAGCCGACTAGCCGACGGAACCGGGGAGCTGTTTTTT. It translates to CASSRLADGTGELFF.

V and J are TRBV6-1 and TRBJ1-2, with 8 nucleotides matching TRBD1. CDR1 and CDR2 from the germline V gene are MNHNS and SASEGT. The CDR3 spans 14 residues. V dropped 0 bases and J dropped 7; count of bases not matched to a gene: 4. The CDR3, as DNA: TGTGCCAGCAGTGAAGCCCAGGGGGCGCTTGGCTACACCTTC. Protein sequence: CASSEAQGALGYTF.

The chain employs TRBV5-1 and TRBJ2-5; 9 nucleotides match TRBD2. CDR1 is SGHRS and CDR2 is YFSETQ in the germline V gene. V lost 6 bases to trimming and J lost 2 bases; unmatched junction nucleotides: 8. The CDR3 spans 15 residues. The CDR3 loop is CASTFGLARQETQYF. The CDR3 coding sequence is TGCGCCAGCACCTTCGGACTAGCGCGTCAAGAGACCCAGTACTTC.

The gene calls are TRBV28 and TRBJ2-6; 7 bases match TRBD1. The germline V gene has CDR1 MDHEN and CDR2 SYDVKM. The V gene end was trimmed by 8 bases and the J gene end by 0 bases; junction bases not matched to a gene: 16. The length of the CDR3 is 19 residues. CDR3 loop: CASSPELRDSFSGANVLTF. CDR3 nucleotides: TGTGCCAGCTCCCCCGAACTTAGGGACAGCTTCTCTGGGGCCAACGTCCTGACTTTC.